The clone carrying this T cell receptor (beta chain) was observed many times. This entry is derived from a study of T-cell memory formation after mild COVID-19. For the study at large: TCR clusters mostly belonged to single donors.

The germline V and J ends were trimmed by 0 bases and 6 bases, with 19 bases remaining between them. The CDR3 is 16 amino acids. The V gene's germline CDR1 is SQVTM and CDR2 ANQGSEA. Constant-segment primers and 5'RACE yielded cDNA libraries for TCR alpha and TCR beta, each carrying sample barcodes and UMIs. A single record per CDR3 protein comes from TCRdb applying MiXCR to the 5' RACE reads. Counted here are fewer than 15,000 distinct CDR3 sequences, 15% to 20% occurring once; the ten biggest clones make up roughly 50%. V and J are TRBV29-1 and TRBJ2-3; weak D call: TRBD1 (5 bases). The clonotype was recovered from a man younger than 35 who had mild COVID-19 (a few samples of this study predate the infection). Cell type and time point are not known. Sequenced input: PBMCs or a T cell subset sorted from them (not recorded which). The CDR3 DNA is TGCAGCGTTGAAGAATCCCGGCCAGGGAAGGCGGATACGCAGTATTTT. This gives the protein CSVEESRPGKADTQYF.